Listed below are T cell receptor beta chains from one sample, sequenced in a study of blood T cell repertoires in COVID-19. The method was immunoSEQ multiplex PCR; TCRdb's version includes in-frame clones alone and lacks a portion of them. This repertoire shows around 90,000 clones, roughly 80% found once; its top ten account for 15% to 20%. The sample comprised peripheral blood. These receptors came from a human donor in a cohort sampled during active COVID-19. Each CDR3 is given without its conserved first and last residue.

CDR3,length,V,J
SAVISGSPETQY,12,TRBV29-1,TRBJ2-5
ASVELSGNTIY,11,TRBV6-5,TRBJ1-3
ATAGHSYEQY,10,TRBV19,TRBJ2-7
AISESTLAGTSYEQY,15,TRBV10-3,TRBJ2-7
ASSVQGGGTEAF,12,TRBV7-3,TRBJ1-1
ASSFGAVETQY,11,TRBV28,TRBJ2-5
AWLSGTDTQY,10,TRBV30,TRBJ2-3
AITRQGPGNTIY,12,TRBV10-3,TRBJ1-3
AADPRGGTEAF,11,TRBV28,TRBJ1-1
ASSIGSYSNQPQH,13,TRBV19,TRBJ1-5
ASSQDLWRPYEQY,13,TRBV3-1/TRBV3-2,TRBJ2-7
ASSRQASIQSSGANVLT,17,TRBV2,TRBJ2-6
ASTPRTGLYEQY,12,TRBV5-6,TRBJ2-7
ASSPGTSGTWDTGELF,16,TRBV18,TRBJ2-2
ASRIGPGVAGANVLT,15,TRBV9,TRBJ2-6
ASSGQGAGNTIY,12,TRBV5-1,TRBJ1-3
AWSVGTGLYEQY,12,TRBV30,TRBJ2-7
ASRPTGAPRNTIY,13,TRBV28,TRBJ1-3
ASSKQIQDRSSYEQY,15,TRBV28,TRBJ2-7
ASSSSYGGYTEAF,13,TRBV5-1,TRBJ1-1
ASSLPSGYEQY,11,TRBV7-9,TRBJ2-7
ASSSDSGRAFSNEQF,15,TRBV28,TRBJ2-1
ASSPTGYGYT,10,TRBV5-1,TRBJ1-2
ASRSRGQGRIAEAF,14,TRBV7-9,TRBJ1-1
ASSPLGPGTAPLH,13,TRBV7-9,TRBJ1-6
AIRVTGGAGANVLT,14,TRBV10-3,TRBJ2-6
ASSSGVNTGELF,12,TRBV10-1,TRBJ2-2
ASSFVAEGTDTQY,13,TRBV5-1,TRBJ2-3
ASSLRGNSAYEQY,13,TRBV28,TRBJ2-7
SVDTGGTYEQY,11,TRBV29-1,TRBJ2-7
ASSLGQGSGYT,11,TRBV12-3/TRBV12-4,TRBJ1-2
ASSYGGGRQPQH,12,TRBV6-5,TRBJ1-5
ASSPRGVKTEAF,12,TRBV19,TRBJ1-1
ASSQTRNTGELF,12,TRBV3-1/TRBV3-2,TRBJ2-2
ASSLHETGDRYYEQY,15,TRBV3-1/TRBV3-2,TRBJ2-7
ASSQDTSNQPQH,12,TRBV3-1/TRBV3-2,TRBJ1-5
ASSRTGMNTEAF,12,TRBV5-5,TRBJ1-1
ATKSRDRSEKLF,12,TRBV10-3,TRBJ1-4
ASSLGRDTSSFGGNTIY,17,TRBV13,TRBJ1-3
ASSQVAGEDYEQY,13,TRBV4-2,TRBJ2-7
ASSFGGHANEKLF,13,TRBV6-2/TRBV6-3,TRBJ1-4
ASSRGAGAYNEQF,13,TRBV7-8,TRBJ2-1
ASTRGGGSYEQY,12,TRBV2,TRBJ2-7
ASSLAPGTGSYEQY,14,TRBV5-1,TRBJ2-7
ASSLLAGVEGETQY,14,TRBV5-1,TRBJ2-5
ASRGGREWGETQY,13,TRBV7-8,TRBJ2-5
ASSPPSGGSSYEQY,14,TRBV18,TRBJ2-7
ASRGQGNQPQH,11,TRBV12-3/TRBV12-4,TRBJ1-5
ASSEIGTGVGYT,12,TRBV6-1,TRBJ1-2
ASSLREGRAF,10,TRBV12-3/TRBV12-4,TRBJ1-1
ASSQGSGGFYEQY,13,TRBV4-1,TRBJ2-7
ASSASDEQF,9,TRBV3-1/TRBV3-2,TRBJ2-1
AWGPNMNTEAF,11,TRBV30,TRBJ1-1
ASSGTRHEQF,10,TRBV10-1,TRBJ2-1
ASRRPGTAGAEAF,13,TRBV28,TRBJ1-1